This TCR beta chain stems from a study of T cells in localized non-small cell lung cancer. Overall study results and limits: Median detection of top 100 tumor clones in adjacent lung was about 52 clones.

Sequencing used immunoSEQ multiplex PCR; TCRdb keeps in-frame clones, though not all of them. The sample records about 2,800 clones, roughly two fifths being singletons. Germline CDR1 SGHNT, CDR2 YENEEA. This CDR3 has 14 amino acids. V dropped 6 bases and J dropped 3 bases, with 14 bases sitting between them. As concerns this clone: Its antigen is as yet unknown.

The sequence was collected from a male donor older than 55 with stage I squamous cell lung carcinoma. Sequenced here: lung tumor tissue, sampled before any cancer treatment. The rearrangement uses TRBV11-3 and TRBJ1-1, with D unclear. As DNA, the CDR3 is TGTGCCAGCAGAATCAGTGTTCAAGACACTGAAGCTTTCTTT. Translating it yields CASRISVQDTEAFF.